This T cell receptor beta chain was captured in a study of cytomegalovirus exposure and HLA in healthy donors (dated by TCRdb to 2016 to 2017). In terms of the full investigation: An earlier analysis of fewer than 750 of the donors reported about 280 Gb of sequence data and 117 million unique TCR beta sequences obtained from about 200 million T cells. Roughly 320 gigabases of sequencing data and approximately 91 million unique TCR sequences made up an early release that covered several hundred HLA-typed donors. The genetic ancestry cluster associated with self-reported Caucasian donors included 81% of the roughly 410 genotyped donors. The study was designed to test whether signatures of past pathogen exposure could be identified by cataloging public T cell receptors. The study used immunosequencing to profile the T cell repertoires of approximately 630 subjects and linked those repertoires to cytomegalovirus serostatus. Along with the approximately 670-subject first cohort, a separate validation cohort of 120 different subjects was used. The study combined high-throughput TCR immunosequencing, statistical association of individual TCRs with disease status, and machine learning to predict cytomegalovirus infection status. To study patterns of TCR occurrence, a later analysis re-analyzed previously published TCR beta repertoires from under 750 donors and added high-resolution HLA genotyping. In the later analysis, no new phenotypic data were used to find candidate immune exposures; instead, reliance was placed on TCR beta sequences and their occurrence across donors. In an earlier analysis of 500 to 650 of the donors, high-throughput TCR beta sequencing was used to judge whether each TCR beta V gene segment behaved as functional or pseudogenic. Donor age, sex, ethnicity and CMV serostatus were compiled together with the repertoire data. A later genetic analysis took genome-wide SNP genotypes for about 55% of the 666 donors and used that subset as a discovery cohort. All discovery cohort repertoires had been generated on a single sequencing platform. HLA typing included class I and class II loci at four-digit resolution. Typing coverage differed by locus: A, B, C, DRB1 and DQB1 were typed in about 629-630 donors, DQA1 in 500 to 550, DPA1 in approximately 610, and DPB1 in just under 490. Five DR-DQ haplotypes were treated as single units for association and clustering because of strong linkage in the cohort. Among some 400 genotyped donors of the cohort, an average of roughly 230,000 unique TCR beta nucleotide sequences was sequenced per donor, of which 15% to 20% were non-productive. Study-wide findings and limitations: Because counts were too low, 15 to 20 rarely observed V segments, including chromosome 9 orphons, were left out of the earlier analysis of a few hundred of the donors. Sequencing depth was assumed to be roughly uniform across donors in the presence/absence analyses, though that assumption may not hold. According to a later analysis, TCR association rates differed among HLA loci, with DRB1 alleles showing the most associated TCRs and HLA-C alleles showing the fewest. A later analysis found that most CMV-associated TCR beta chains appeared HLA-restricted, with HLA associations seemingly driven largely by CMV exposure. When HLA alleles, especially DR and DQ, strongly co-occurred, TCR associations were difficult to assign to individual alleles. At a false discovery rate of 0.05, a later analysis linked some 17,000 TCR beta sequences to specific HLA alleles. The authors suggested that the approach could potentially be generalized to other disease states and immunological phenotypes. A cluster of highly shared sequence variants was judged likely to be a technical artifact of the sequencing pipeline. In this cohort, only TCR beta chains were sequenced, and detectable features were limited by the absence of alpha or paired-chain data. Correlated functional status among segregating V segments might reflect linkage disequilibrium, but an unknown experimental factor could not be ruled out. A later analysis reported that several top co-occurrence clusters appeared linked to parvovirus B19, influenza, CMV and Epstein-Barr virus. Cytomegalovirus status was reported to be diagnosed by the classifier with high specificity and sensitivity in both the original and validation cohorts. In an earlier analysis of approximately 590 of the donors, most TCR beta V segments were observed in productive rearrangements about 90% or about 30% of the time, broadly matching IMGT annotations. A further reported finding was that TCR beta sequences accurately predicted the HLA-A and HLA-B alleles for most subjects in the first cohort. In vitro tests confirmed that a few of the cytomegalovirus-associated TCR beta chains recognize cytomegalovirus antigens. Because the 87-base-pair reads could not distinguish some IMGT-functional V segments, including TRBV6-2 and TRBV6-3, those segments were excluded. Immune exposure information for the cohort was limited to CMV serostatus. A later analysis found that HLA-associated TCR beta chains were more clonally expanded and had lower generation probabilities than equally common non-associated chains. Because HLA typing was missing for some donors at each locus, association tests included only the typed subset. Compared with the roughly 700-donor mean, donors in an Asian-associated ancestry cluster had fewer N-insertions in productive TCRs, according to a later genetic analysis. An association between a missense DCLRE1C variant and V-gene and J-gene trimming of TCR beta chains was found in a later genetic analysis and replicated in an independent cohort. The study gave a list of roughly 150 TCR beta chains associated with cytomegalovirus. Across donors, most TCR sequences were observed very rarely, whereas some public TCRs were present in many individuals.

The CDR3 starts with the cysteine, ends with the phenylalanine, and has 15 residues. The entry retains the CDR3 DNA only, 45 bases that are in frame from base 1. Reading the germline V gene gives CDR1 LGHNA and CDR2 YSLEER. V loses 4 bases, J loses 8 bases, and the germline ends lie 17 bases apart. The library was obtained by the immunoSEQ multiplex PCR assay. For the multiplex PCR, a mixture combining 60 forward primers for TCR Vbeta segments and 13 reverse primers for TCR Jbeta segments was used. The CDR3 region of rearranged TCR beta genes was amplified from genomic DNA with a multiplex PCR assay. On the Illumina HiSeq System, the amplified TCR beta libraries were sequenced as 87-base-pair reads. In the original analysis: In a later analysis, around 80 million unique TCR beta chains were counted across the 500 to 850 repertoires, and some 10 million of these chains were shared by at least two donors. Raw reads were error-corrected and collapsed into unique sequences with a nearest-neighbor algorithm that merged closely related sequences to remove PCR and sequencing errors. To assign V, D and J gene segments, CDR3 sequences were aligned to IMGT reference sequences. Each retained sequence needed at least a six-nucleotide match to both a V gene segment and a J gene segment. Rearrangements were called productive when the CDR3 lacked stop codons and stayed in frame with V and J; all others were non-productive. CDR3 was defined by IMGT convention, running from the second conserved V-encoded cysteine to the conserved J-encoded phenylalanine. The earlier analysis of 500 to 600 of the donors excluded sequences that lacked an unambiguous match to a single V gene segment. In an earlier analysis of 587 of the donors, V segments were called functional above 56.7% productive rearrangements and were called segregating when the between-donor standard deviation exceeded 5%. A statistical classification framework was developed to diagnose cytomegalovirus status using the catalog of TCR beta chain sequences. A later analysis assigned V and J genes by comparing TCR nucleotide sequences with IMGT/GENE-DB human TR gene sequences. In a later analysis, CDR3 sequences and most-parsimonious VDJ recombination scenarios were assigned using the TCRdist pipeline. A later analysis defined each TCR beta chain by its CDR3 amino acid sequence plus V-gene family, and excluded reads lacking a unique V-gene family. A later analysis removed roughly 590 highly shared, low-generation-probability nucleotide sequences to deal with suspected cross-contamination and a sequencing artifact. In a later analysis, a clonal expansion index was calculated for each public chain from normalized within-repertoire ranks of inferred template counts. In a later analysis, generation probabilities were computed with a VDJ recombination model fitted to out-of-frame rearrangements, and the resulting probabilities were checked against IGoR. A later analysis scored TCR-TCR, TCR-HLA and TCR-CMV co-occurrence with hypergeometric tests, applying a repertoire-size bias correction to TCR pairs. A later analysis estimated false discovery rates by permuting HLA or CMV assignments 20 times. In a later analysis, co-occurring TCRs were grouped using DBSCAN, with TCRdist sequence similarity added in when clustering inside HLA-allele-positive subsets. Repertoires with fewer than 30,000 or more than 120,000 public chains were left out of co-occurrence clustering, as were about five repertoires with anomalous nucleotide sharing. The clones in this table, taken by TCRdb from immuneACCESS, are in-frame only. Not every clone is retained; where verified, under half of the shortfall comes from an unresolved V gene, and the cause of the rest is unknown. V, J and clone size are taken as reported in that table, and D and trimming were inferred from the DNA itself. The sample table gives approximately 50,000 clones. The ten largest make up under 3% of the sample.

In total, 666 healthy bone marrow donors made up the cohort. Cohort members were all nominally healthy when sampled, although unrecorded immune exposures were likely present. The donor tested CMV seronegative and was one of the 352 seronegative cohort members. A peripheral blood sample was collected from each donor, and TCR beta sequencing was performed on peripheral blood mononuclear cells. Genomic DNA was extracted from the blood cell samples with the Qiagen DNeasy Blood Extraction Kit. With regard to this clone: Its antigen is currently not known.

The chain was built from TRBV4-3 and TRBJ1-4, with no reliable assignment of the D segment. The TCR sequence derives from a female donor in good health and CMV-seronegative. Specimen: PBMCs. The bases are TGCGCCAGCAGCCGAATGGGATCTGGGGAGGAAAAACTGTTTTTT. The translation is CASSRMGSGEEKLFF.